This entry concerns a single TCR beta chain. Its target is unknown. TCRdb redid the calling of the reads with MiXCR, one entry per CDR3 protein. The table shows about 770,000 distinct CDR3 sequences, with just under 30% occurring only once. This CDR3 is 14 amino acids long. V trimming: 6 bases; J trimming: 7 bases; junction bases outside the gene matches: 5. CDR1 MNHNS and CDR2 SASEGT come from the germline V gene. The source of the sample is a study of T cell repertoires in cytomegalovirus infection. Study-wide context: In the study, CMV epitopes included recently identified HLA-C-restricted and well-studied HLA-B-restricted ones. Both CMV infection and a matching HLA type were indicated by public TCR beta signatures.

Study findings and constraints: Across the ex vivo response, the dominant clonotypes were HLA-C-restricted CMV-specific TCR beta clonotypes. Summed public TCR beta family frequency identified CMV carriers bearing the relevant HLA.

The chain carries TRBV6-1 and TRBJ2-1, with 11 positions matching TRBD2. The clonotype originates from a human donor in good health (CMV status not recorded). Some clones in this sample may be carry-over from other donors' samples. Source: cultured CD8+ T cells from PBMCs, taken from culture after CMV antigen stimulation. As DNA, the CDR3 is TGTGCCAGCAGGGCTAGCGGGGGGTGGAATGAGCAGTTCTTC. Protein sequence: CASRASGGWNEQFF.